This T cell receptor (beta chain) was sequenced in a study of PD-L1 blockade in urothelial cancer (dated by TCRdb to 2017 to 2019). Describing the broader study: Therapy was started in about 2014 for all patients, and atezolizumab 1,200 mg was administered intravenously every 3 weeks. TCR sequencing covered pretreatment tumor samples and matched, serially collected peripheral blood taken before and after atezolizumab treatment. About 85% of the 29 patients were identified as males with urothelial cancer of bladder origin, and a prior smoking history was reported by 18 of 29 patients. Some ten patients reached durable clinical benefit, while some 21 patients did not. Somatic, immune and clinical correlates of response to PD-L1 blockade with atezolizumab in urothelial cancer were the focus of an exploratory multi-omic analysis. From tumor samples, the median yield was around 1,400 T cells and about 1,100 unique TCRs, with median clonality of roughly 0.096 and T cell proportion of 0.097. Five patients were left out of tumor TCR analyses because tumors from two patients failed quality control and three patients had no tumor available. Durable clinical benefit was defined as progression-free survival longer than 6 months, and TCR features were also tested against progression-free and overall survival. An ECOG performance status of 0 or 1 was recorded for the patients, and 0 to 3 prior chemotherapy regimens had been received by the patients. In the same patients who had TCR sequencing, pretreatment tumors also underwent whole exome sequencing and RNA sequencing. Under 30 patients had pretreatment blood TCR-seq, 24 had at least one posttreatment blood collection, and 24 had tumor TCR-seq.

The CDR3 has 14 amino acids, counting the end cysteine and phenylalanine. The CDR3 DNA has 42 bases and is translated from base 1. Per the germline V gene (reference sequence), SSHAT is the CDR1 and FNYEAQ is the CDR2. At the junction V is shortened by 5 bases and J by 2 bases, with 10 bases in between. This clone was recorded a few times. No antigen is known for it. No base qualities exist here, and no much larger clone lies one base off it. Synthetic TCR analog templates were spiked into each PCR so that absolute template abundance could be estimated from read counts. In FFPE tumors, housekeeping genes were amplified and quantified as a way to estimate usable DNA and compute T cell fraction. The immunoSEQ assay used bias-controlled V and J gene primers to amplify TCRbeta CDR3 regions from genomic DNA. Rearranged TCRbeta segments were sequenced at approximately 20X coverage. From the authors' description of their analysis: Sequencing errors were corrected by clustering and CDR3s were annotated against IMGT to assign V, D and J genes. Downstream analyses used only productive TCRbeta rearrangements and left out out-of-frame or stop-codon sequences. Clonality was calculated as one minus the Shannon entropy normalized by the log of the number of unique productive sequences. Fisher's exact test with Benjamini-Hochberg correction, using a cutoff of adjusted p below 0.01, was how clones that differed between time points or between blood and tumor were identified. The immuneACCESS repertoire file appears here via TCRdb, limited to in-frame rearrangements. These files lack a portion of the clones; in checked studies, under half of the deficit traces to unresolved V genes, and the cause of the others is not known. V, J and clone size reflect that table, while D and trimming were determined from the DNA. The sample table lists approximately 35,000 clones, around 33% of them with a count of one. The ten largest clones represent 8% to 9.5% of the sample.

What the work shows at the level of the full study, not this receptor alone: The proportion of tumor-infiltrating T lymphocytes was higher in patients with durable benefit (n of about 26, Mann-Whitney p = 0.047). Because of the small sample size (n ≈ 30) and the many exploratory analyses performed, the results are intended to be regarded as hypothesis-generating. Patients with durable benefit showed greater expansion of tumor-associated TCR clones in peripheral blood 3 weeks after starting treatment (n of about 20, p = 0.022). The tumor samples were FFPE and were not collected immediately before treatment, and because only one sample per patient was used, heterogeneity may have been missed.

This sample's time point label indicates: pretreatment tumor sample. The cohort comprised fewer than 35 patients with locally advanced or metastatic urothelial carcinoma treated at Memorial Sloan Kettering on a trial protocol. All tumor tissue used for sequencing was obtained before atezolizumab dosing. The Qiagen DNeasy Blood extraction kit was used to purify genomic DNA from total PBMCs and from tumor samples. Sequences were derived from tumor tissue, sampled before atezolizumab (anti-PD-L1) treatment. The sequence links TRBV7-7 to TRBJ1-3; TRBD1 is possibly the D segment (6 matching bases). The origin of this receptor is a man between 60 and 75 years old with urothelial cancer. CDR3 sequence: CASSQYRAGNTIYF. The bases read TGTGCCAGCAGCCAATACAGGGCTGGAAACACCATATATTTT.